The 4 T cell receptor beta chains presented below share a single source sample, sequenced in a study of T cells in Graves' hyperthyroidism and ophthalmopathy. Amplified regions were TCR beta CDR3 sequences from RNA transcripts. First-round RT-PCR targeting the TCR CDR3 was performed with the HTBI primer set. One entry per CDR3 protein results from TCRdb running MiXCR on the multiplex PCR reads. Of 45,000 to 55,000 distinct CDR3 sequences in the sample, approximately 53% are singletons; the top ten hold 34%. Source material: peripheral blood or thyroid tissue (not recorded which). These receptors all come from a man between 18 and 29 years old with Graves' hyperthyroidism.

V usage is TRBV7-2 and J usage is TRBJ1-5; no clear D gene. Deletions cut 5 bases from V and 2 bases from J, with 10 bases between. The CDR3 covers 14 residues. Germline values: CDR1 SGHTA, CDR2 FQGNSA. This CDR3 reads CASSRHSGNQPQHF. CDR3 in DNA: TGTGCCAGCAGCCGCCACTCTGGCAATCAGCCCCAGCATTTT.

As concerns this clonotype: Germline and junction disagree at one end, which may indicate a read error. CDR3 residues: CPSSVESQGFTGAFF. DNA of the CDR3: TGTCCCAGCAGCGTAGAGTCTCAAGGTTTCACTGGAGCTTTCTTT. The V gene is TRBV9, the J gene TRBJ1-1, with D hard to call. The CDR3 is 15 residues long. Germline V lookup: CDR1 SGDLS, CDR2 YYNGEE.

A single count supports this clonotype. This chain links TRBV28 with TRBJ2-7; 7 bases map to TRBD1. The germline V gene encodes CDR1 MDHEN and CDR2 SYDVKM. This CDR3 has 14 amino acids. V trimming: 0 bases; J trimming: 5 bases; junction bases outside the gene matches: 4. For the CDR3, the DNA is TGTGCCAGCAGTTTATGGGACAGGTGGGACGAGCAGTACTTC. Protein: CASSLWDRWDEQYF.

This clonotype was seen just once. This sequence joins TRBV20-1 and TRBJ1-4; TRBD1 is a possible D gene (5 bases). Trimming removed 7 bases at V and 4 bases at J, with 16 bases between. The length of the CDR3 is 14 residues. The germline V gene encodes CDR1 DFQATT and CDR2 SNEGSKA (reference sequence). The CDR3 DNA reads TGCAGTGTCCCCCCGGGTGGGGGTAATGAAAAACTGTTTTTT. It codes for CSVPPGGGNEKLFF.